This T cell receptor beta chain was sequenced for a study of shared clonotypes between healthy human individuals. Only in-frame clones appear in the TCRdb table, and some are missing; sequencing was by immunoSEQ multiplex PCR. The data show about 380,000 clones, 95% to 97% seen once. This TCR derives from a young man in good health. The sequenced sample was memory CD8+ T cells sorted from blood. Subset reported: CD45RO+ cells pooled with CCR7-negative TemRA cells.

This CDR3 is CAWTASGATYEQYF. The CDR3 coding sequence is TGTGCCTGGACCGCAAGCGGGGCGACCTACGAGCAGTACTTC. This chain links TRBV30 with TRBJ2-7, with TRBD2 matching over 7 bases. The CDR3 is made up of 14 amino acids. CDR1 and CDR2 from the germline V gene are GTSNPN and SVGIG (reference sequence). The V gene end was trimmed by 4 bases and the J gene end by 2 bases; junction bases not matched to a gene: 8.